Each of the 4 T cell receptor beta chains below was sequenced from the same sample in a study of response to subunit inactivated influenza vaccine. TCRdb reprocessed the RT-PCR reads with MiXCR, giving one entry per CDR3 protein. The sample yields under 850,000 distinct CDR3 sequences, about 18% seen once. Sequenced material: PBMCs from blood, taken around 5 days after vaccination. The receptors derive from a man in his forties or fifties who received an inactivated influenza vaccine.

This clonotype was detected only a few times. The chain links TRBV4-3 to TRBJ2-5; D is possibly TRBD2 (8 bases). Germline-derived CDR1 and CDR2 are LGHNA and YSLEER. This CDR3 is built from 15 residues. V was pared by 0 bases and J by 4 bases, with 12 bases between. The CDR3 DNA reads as TGCGCCAGCAGCCAAGACGGGAGGGGGCTAGAGACCCAGTACTTC. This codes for CASSQDGRGLETQYF.

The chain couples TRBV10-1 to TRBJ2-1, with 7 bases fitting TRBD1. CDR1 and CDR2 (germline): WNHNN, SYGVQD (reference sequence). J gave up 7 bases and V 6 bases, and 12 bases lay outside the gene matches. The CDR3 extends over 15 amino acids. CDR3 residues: CASSLDRNSVNEQFF. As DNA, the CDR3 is TGCGCCAGCAGCTTGGACAGGAACAGTGTTAATGAGCAGTTCTTC.

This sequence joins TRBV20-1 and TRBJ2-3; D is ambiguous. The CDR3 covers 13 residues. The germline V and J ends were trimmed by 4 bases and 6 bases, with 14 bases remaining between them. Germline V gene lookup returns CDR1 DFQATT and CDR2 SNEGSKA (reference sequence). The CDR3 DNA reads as TGCAGTGCTACGGGTGGTATTACGGATACGCAGTATTTT. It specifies CSATGGITDTQYF.

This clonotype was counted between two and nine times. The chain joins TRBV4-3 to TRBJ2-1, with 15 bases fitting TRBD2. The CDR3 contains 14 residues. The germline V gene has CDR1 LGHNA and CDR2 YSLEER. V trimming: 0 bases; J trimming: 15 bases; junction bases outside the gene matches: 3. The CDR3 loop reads CASSQEGTSGRRFF. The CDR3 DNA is TGCGCCAGCAGCCAAGAGGGGACTAGCGGGAGGAGGTTCTTC.